These 28 T cell receptor beta chains were sequenced from one sample in a study of blood T cell repertoires in COVID-19 (dated by TCRdb to 2018 to 2020). Receptor libraries were prepared by the immunoSEQ multiplex PCR assay. TCRdb holds this immuneACCESS table with in-frame rearrangements only. Some clones are missing; in checked studies, unresolved V genes explain under half, and the rest has no known cause. The sample data list some 140,000 clones, and around 80% of these were observed just once. The leading ten clones occupy roughly 3.4% of the sample. Sequenced material: peripheral blood. All receptors come from a man in his sixties with acute or convalescent COVID-19.

The V call is TRBV3-1 (or the pseudogene TRBV3-2), the J call TRBJ1-5, with D possibly matching TRBD1 (6 bases). The CDR3 length is 14 residues. Between the trimmed V and J ends, which lost 4 bases and 4 bases, there was a span of 11 bases. Looked up from germline, CDR1 is LGHDT and CDR2 is YNNKEL (reference sequence). The CDR3 sequence is CASSRGTMNQPQHF. The CDR3 nucleotides are TGTGCCAGCAGCCGGGGGACAATGAATCAGCCCCAGCATTTT.

This clone was seen only a few times. The V call is TRBV29-1, the J call TRBJ2-3; D is ambiguous. This CDR3 is 14 amino acids long. Trimming left V 0 bases short and J 1 base short, with 8 bases between. Germline V lookup: CDR1 SQVTM, CDR2 ANQGSEA. CDR3 nucleotide sequence: TGCAGCGTTGAAGATGGCTCCCGCACAGATACGCAGTATTTT. Protein: CSVEDGSRTDTQYF.

A few counts support this clone. This chain joins TRBV2 and TRBJ2-1; TRBD2 matches 8 bases. The CDR3 runs to 13 residues. After removal of 4 bases from V and 9 bases from J, the junction contained 5 bases not matched to a gene. In germline, CDR1 is SNHLY, CDR2 FYNNEI. CDR3 bases: TGTGCCAGCAGTGCGGGACTAGTAGCTGAGCAGTTCTTC. Protein sequence: CASSAGLVAEQFF.

The rearrangement joins TRBV21-1 to TRBJ1-2. TRBV21-1 is designated a pseudogene. The CDR3 is 16 residues long. CDR3 protein: CASSNPGTASNYGYTF. CDR3 sequence (DNA): TGTGCCAGCAGCAATCCCGGGACTGCGTCTAACTATGGCTACACCTTC.

CDR3 residues: CASSPPGLEQFF. The DNA of the CDR3 is TGTGCCAGCAGCCCCCCCGGACTAGAGCAGTTCTTC. The genes are TRBV9 and TRBJ2-1, with D maybe TRBD2 (6 bases). V was shortened by 4 bases and J by 10 bases, with 12 bases between the two germline ends. The V gene's germline CDR1 is SGDLS and CDR2 YYNGEE. The CDR3 sequence is 12 residues long.

The V and J genes are TRBV11-3 and TRBJ2-2; tentative D call: TRBD2 (5 bases). V was clipped by 5 bases and J by 5 bases, with 6 bases between them. Germline values: CDR1 SGHNT, CDR2 YENEEA. The CDR3 is 12 residues long. CDR3 sequence reads: CASSRETGELFF. Here the CDR3 DNA reads TGTGCCAGCAGCCGGGAAACCGGGGAGCTGTTTTTT.

The V and J genes are TRBV27 and TRBJ2-3, with 9 nucleotides matching TRBD1. CDR3 size: 17 residues. The ends lost 3 bases at V and 3 bases at J; junction bases unmatched: 10. Germline assignment: CDR1 MNHEY and CDR2 SMNVEV (reference sequence). CDR3 protein: CASSFSRDRDVTDTQYF. CDR3 coding DNA: TGTGCCAGCAGTTTTTCCCGGGACAGGGATGTAACAGATACGCAGTATTTT.

The rearrangement joins TRBV6-2 or TRBV6-3 to TRBJ2-1, with 9 bases identical to TRBD2. The CDR3 covers 16 residues. Germline CDR1 and CDR2: MNHEY and SVGEGT. V lost 1 base, J lost 3 bases, and 4 bases stayed unmatched. The CDR3 protein is CASSYFLAGDYNEQFF. In DNA form, the CDR3 reads TGTGCCAGCAGTTACTTTTTAGCGGGGGACTACAATGAGCAGTTCTTC.

The rearrangement links TRBV3-1 (or the pseudogene TRBV3-2) to TRBJ2-7; D is possibly TRBD1 (5 bases). The CDR3 totals 14 residues. V lost 4 bases and J 4 bases, leaving 14 bases between the germline ends. Germline V gives CDR1 LGHDT, CDR2 YNNKEL (reference sequence). CDR3 DNA: TGTGCCAGCAGCCTAGGGGTTTCGGATTACGAGCAGTACTTC. It translates to CASSLGVSDYEQYF.

The count of this clone is one. The genes are TRBV7-2 and TRBJ2-7; 9 nucleotides line up with TRBD2. Looked up from germline, CDR1 is SGHTA and CDR2 is FQGNSA. The CDR3 totals 14 residues. V dropped 1 base and J dropped 2; count of bases not matched to a gene: 0. The CDR3 DNA reads TGTGCCAGCAGCTTAGGCGGGAGGGCCTACGAGCAGTACTTC. Protein product: CASSLGGRAYEQYF.

This clone showed up just once. The chain employs TRBV5-1 and TRBJ2-5; 8 bases map to TRBD1. Looked up from germline, CDR1 is SGHRS and CDR2 is YFSETQ. The V gene end was trimmed by 4 bases and the J gene end by 10 bases; junction bases not matched to a gene: 6. This CDR3 is built from 12 residues. The CDR3 coding sequence is TGCGCCAGCAGCGTGGACAGGGCGATCCAGTACTTC. It is translated as CASSVDRAIQYF.

This chain connects TRBV19 to TRBJ1-3; D gene ambiguous. Per the germline V gene, CDR1 is LNHDA and CDR2 is SQIVND (reference sequence). V dropped 6 bases and J dropped 3 bases, with 6 bases sitting between them. The CDR3 runs to 12 residues. The CDR3 here is CASRPNGNTIYF. The CDR3 nucleotides read TGTGCCAGTAGGCCTAATGGAAACACCATATATTTT.

J is TRBJ1-5 and V is TRBV7-2; D remains ambiguous. V was trimmed by 4 bases and J by 4 bases, leaving 11 bases between them. The germline CDR1 and CDR2 sequences are SGHTA and FQGNSA. CDR3 length equals 14 residues. This CDR3 reads CASSSNSGNQPQHF. The CDR3 DNA is TGTGCCAGCAGCTCCAATTCGGGGAATCAGCCCCAGCATTTT.

This clone was seen once. This sequence joins TRBV3-1 (or the pseudogene TRBV3-2) and TRBJ1-5; maybe TRBD1 (5 bases). Germline V gene sequence: CDR1 LGHDT, CDR2 YNNKEL (reference sequence). V was trimmed by 6 bases and J by 4 bases, leaving 16 bases between them. CDR3 length: 15 residues. CDR3 sequence (DNA): TGTGCCAGCAGTCCCCTCGGGGGGGGGAATCAGCCCCAGCATTTT. Translated, it gives CASSPLGGGNQPQHF.

As DNA, the CDR3 is TGTGCCAGCAGTTCATCAGAGTCACCTCACTATAGCAATCAGCCCCAGCATTTT. This codes for CASSSSESPHYSNQPQHF. The chain combines TRBV27 with TRBJ1-5; no definite D call. Between the trimmed V and J ends, which lost 4 bases and 0 bases, there was a span of 19 bases. Germline CDR1 is MNHEY and CDR2 is SMNVEV (reference sequence). This CDR3 region has 18 residues.

This clone came up a few times. In DNA form, the CDR3 reads TGTGCCAGCAGTTTTCAGCGGGAGACAAGCCACAATGAGCAGTTCTTC. This gives the protein CASSFQRETSHNEQFF. J is TRBJ2-1 and V is TRBV27; 8 bases are shared with TRBD2. Trimming cost V 3 bases and J 5 bases; bases outside gene matches: 9. Germline V gene data show CDR1 as MNHEY and CDR2 as SMNVEV (reference sequence). The CDR3 has 16 residues.

The chain recombines TRBV7-2 with TRBJ2-7; 7 nucleotides align to TRBD1. Unmatched junction bases numbered 9, after V lost 1 base and J lost 3 bases. The CDR3 totals 16 residues. CDR1 and CDR2 from the germline V gene are SGHTA and FQGNSA. Here the CDR3 DNA reads TGTGCCAGCAGCTTAGTGGTGGGGGCAGGGGGCTACGAGCAGTACTTC. Translating gives CASSLVVGAGGYEQYF.

The rearrangement links TRBV11-2 to TRBJ2-3; 13 bases are shared with TRBD2. J lost 0 bases, V lost 6 bases, and 12 bases had no gene match. The CDR3 is made up of 19 amino acids. Looked up from germline, CDR1 is SGHAT and CDR2 is FQNNGV. The CDR3 here is CASSPGLAGVGGSTDTQYF. Here the CDR3 DNA reads TGTGCCAGCAGTCCCGGACTAGCGGGAGTGGGAGGGAGCACAGATACGCAGTATTTT.

This chain links TRBV5-1 with TRBJ2-7; D is unclear. Per germline, CDR1 SGHRS and CDR2 YFSETQ. V dropped 0 bases and J dropped 2 bases, with 9 bases sitting between them. CDR3 length equals 14 residues. The CDR3 spells CASSLAPPAYEQYF. CDR3 nucleotides: TGCGCCAGCAGCTTGGCCCCCCCGGCCTACGAGCAGTACTTC.

This clone was counted only a few times. CDR3 DNA sequence: TGTGCCAGCAGTGTTACTGACACCGGGGAGCTGTTTTTT. Encoded protein: CASSVTDTGELFF. V is TRBV12-3 or TRBV12-4 and J is TRBJ2-2; D uncertain. Trimming left V 5 bases short and J 3 bases short, with 7 bases between. There are 13 residues in the CDR3.

This chain uses TRBV5-4 with TRBJ2-3; D gene unclear. V lost 1 base and J lost 2, with 5 bases in between. Per germline, CDR1 SGHNT and CDR2 YYREEE (reference sequence). CDR3 length: 13 residues. DNA of the CDR3: TGTGCCAGCAGCTTGCCCCACACAGATACGCAGTATTTT. It is translated as CASSLPHTDTQYF. Full variable domain (remainder filled in from reference TRBV5-4 and TRBJ2-3): ETGVTQSPTHLIKTRGQQVTLRCSSQSGHNTVSWYQQALGQGPQFIFQYYREEENGRGNFPPRFSGLQFPNYSSELNVNALELDDSALYLCASSLPHTDTQYFGPGTRLTVL.

CDR3 sequence (DNA): TGTGCCTGGAGTGAGCTAGCGGAGACCCAGTACTTC. This gives the protein CAWSELAETQYF. The chain carries TRBV30 and TRBJ2-5, with TRBD2 as a possible D gene (6 bases). CDR1 and CDR2 (germline): GTSNPN, SVGIG (reference sequence). Trimming took 1 base from V and 5 from J, leaving 8 bases between them. This CDR3 comprises 12 residues.

CDR3 sequence reads: CASSLTGSTDTQYF. The CDR3, as DNA: TGTGCCAGCAGCTTAACAGGTAGCACAGATACGCAGTATTTT. This chain uses TRBV7-9 with TRBJ2-3; D is possibly TRBD1 (5 bases). The V gene's germline CDR1 is SEHNR and CDR2 FQNEAQ (reference sequence). The CDR3 is 14 amino acids. With 2 bases removed from V and 0 bases from J, the gap between germline ends came to 6 bases.

The chain joins TRBV4-1 to TRBJ1-5; no clear D. CDR3 length equals 14 residues. V dropped 1 base and J dropped 5 bases, with 9 bases sitting between them. Germline V gene lookup returns CDR1 MGHRA and CDR2 YSYEKL. The CDR3 coding sequence is TGCGCCAGCAGCCAAGCTAGACGGGATCAGCCCCAGCATTTT. This codes for CASSQARRDQPQHF.

The CDR3 sequence is CASSLGTGVGEQYF. The DNA for the CDR3 is TGTGCCAGCAGTTTGGGGACAGGGGTGGGGGAGCAGTACTTC. This rearrangement joins TRBV27 to TRBJ2-7; 10 bases fit TRBD1. Germline trimming cut 3 bases from V and 7 bases from J; bases unmatched to any gene: 6. This CDR3 is 14 amino acids long. The V gene's germline CDR1 is MNHEY and CDR2 SMNVEV (reference sequence).

J is TRBJ2-3 and V is TRBV3-1 (or the pseudogene TRBV3-2); the match to TRBD1 covers 9 bases. This CDR3 is 17 amino acids long. V was clipped by 4 bases and J by 1 base; unmatched bases: 9. Germline V gives CDR1 LGHDT, CDR2 YNNKEL (reference sequence). The CDR3 protein is CASSLNFWTGGTDTQYF. Here the CDR3 DNA reads TGTGCCAGCAGCCTAAACTTCTGGACAGGGGGCACAGATACGCAGTATTTT.

The gene calls are TRBV20-1 and TRBJ1-1; D unclear. Trimming stripped 5 bases from V and 4 bases from J, with 17 bases between. Per the germline V gene, CDR1 is DFQATT and CDR2 is SNEGSKA (reference sequence). The CDR3 covers 14 residues. CDR3 sequence (DNA): TGCAGTGCTCGTGGACCGACTTCCGTCACTGAAGCTTTCTTT. It specifies CSARGPTSVTEAFF.

This clone was seen a single time. This chain joins TRBV4-3 and TRBJ1-3; 8 bases line up with TRBD1. V was clipped by 0 bases and J by 4 bases; unmatched bases: 2. This CDR3 contains 15 residues. Germline values: CDR1 LGHNA, CDR2 YSLEER. CDR3 sequence reads: CASSQDGQGGNTIYF. As DNA, the CDR3 is TGCGCCAGCAGCCAAGATGGACAGGGAGGAAACACCATATATTTT.